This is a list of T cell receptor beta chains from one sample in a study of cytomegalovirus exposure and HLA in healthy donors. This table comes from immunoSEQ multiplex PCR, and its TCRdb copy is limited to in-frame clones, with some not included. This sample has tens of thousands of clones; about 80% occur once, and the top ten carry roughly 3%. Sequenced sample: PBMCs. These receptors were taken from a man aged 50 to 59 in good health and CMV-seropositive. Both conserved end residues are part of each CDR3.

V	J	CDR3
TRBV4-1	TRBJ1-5	CASSQDRGVYAPQHF
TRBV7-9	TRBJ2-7	CSSSLGLSYEQYF
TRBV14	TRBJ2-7	CASSQLLGPTYEQYF
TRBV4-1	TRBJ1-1	CASSPGTLNTEAFF
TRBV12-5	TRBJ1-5	CASGKEGRGNQPQHF
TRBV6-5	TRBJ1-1	CASSVGQGVTEAFF
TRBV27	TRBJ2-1	CASSSSSGINEQFF
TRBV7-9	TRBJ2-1	CASSRPGTRVTEQFF
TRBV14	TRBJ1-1	CASSQVARVNRDRGAEAFF
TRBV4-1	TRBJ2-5	CASSQEFPTRETQYF
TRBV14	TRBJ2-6	CASSQDLGANVLTF
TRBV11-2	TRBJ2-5	CASSLSLAGKETQYF
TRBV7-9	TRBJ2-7	CASKTSGNSYEQYF
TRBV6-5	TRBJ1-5	CASRSQGSNQPQHF
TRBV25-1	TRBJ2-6	CASGRSGSGANVLTF
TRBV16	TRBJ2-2	CAGSQFPTAGELFF
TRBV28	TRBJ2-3	CASSWGRSTDTQYF
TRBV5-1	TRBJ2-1	CASSPGTSGYNEQFF
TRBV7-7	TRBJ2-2	CASRSSGRASGELFF
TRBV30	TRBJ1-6	CAWSPRTGTGQISNSPLHF
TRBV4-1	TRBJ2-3	CASSQPREAGVKDTQYF
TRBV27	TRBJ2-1	CASSFGGVGNEQFF
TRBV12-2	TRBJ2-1	CASRYPGLALRQFF
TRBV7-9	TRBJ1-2	CASSYDSLGSYGYTF
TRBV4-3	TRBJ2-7	CASSQVWLAGGLDEQYF
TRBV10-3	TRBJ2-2	CAISGGLELFF
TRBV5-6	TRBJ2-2	CASSLMRNTGELFF
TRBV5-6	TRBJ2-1	CASSRDGTTLYNEQFF
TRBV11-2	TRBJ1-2	CASSLLGQTNYGYTF
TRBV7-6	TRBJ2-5	CASSTGGTSGRLEETQYF
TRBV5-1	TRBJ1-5	CASSLVGQPNQPQHF
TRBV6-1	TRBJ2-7	CASSTRLAGDEQYF
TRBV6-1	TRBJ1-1	CASSVTVNTEAFF
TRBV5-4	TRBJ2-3	CASSLGGKDTQYF
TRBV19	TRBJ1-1	CASSTTVNTEAFF
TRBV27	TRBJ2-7	CASSLWGDPSYEQYF
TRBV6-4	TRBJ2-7	CASTSRQAPYEQYF
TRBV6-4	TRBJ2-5	CASSDPTGGPAMQETQYF
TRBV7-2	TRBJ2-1	CASREKKSGGGNEQFF
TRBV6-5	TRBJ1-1	CASSTNRGPAEAFF
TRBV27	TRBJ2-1	CASSLTTSGSGKQFF
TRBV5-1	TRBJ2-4	CASTNPGGNAKNSQYF
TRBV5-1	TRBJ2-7	CASSSPGPEQYF
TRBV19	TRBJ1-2	CASSTGLGYTF
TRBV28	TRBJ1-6	CASSRGSFNSPLHF